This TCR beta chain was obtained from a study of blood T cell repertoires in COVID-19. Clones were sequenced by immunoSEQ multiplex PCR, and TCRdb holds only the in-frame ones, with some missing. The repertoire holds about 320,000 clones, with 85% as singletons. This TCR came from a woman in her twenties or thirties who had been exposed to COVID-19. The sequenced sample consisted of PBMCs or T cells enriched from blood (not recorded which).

The CDR3 DNA follows: TGTGCCAGCGGCGACAGTTACAATGAGCAGTTCTTC. It yields the protein CASGDSYNEQFF. The rearrangement joins TRBV6-5 to TRBJ2-1, with D perhaps TRBD1 (5 bases). CDR3 length: 12 amino acids. Germline loops: CDR1 MNHEY, CDR2 SVGAGI. Between the trimmed V and J ends, which lost 8 bases and 4 bases, there was a span of 9 bases.